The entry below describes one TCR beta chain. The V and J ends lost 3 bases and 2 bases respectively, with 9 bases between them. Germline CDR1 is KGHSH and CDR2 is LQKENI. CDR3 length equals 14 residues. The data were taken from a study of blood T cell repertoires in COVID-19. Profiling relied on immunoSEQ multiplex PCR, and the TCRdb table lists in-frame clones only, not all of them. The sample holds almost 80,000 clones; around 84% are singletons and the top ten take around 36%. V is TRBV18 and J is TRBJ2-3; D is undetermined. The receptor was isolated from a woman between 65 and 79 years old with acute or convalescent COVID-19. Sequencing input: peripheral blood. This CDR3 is CASSPVAFTDTQYF. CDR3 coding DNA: TGTGCCAGCTCACCTGTGGCTTTCACAGATACGCAGTATTTT.